One and the same sample provided the 18 T cell receptor beta chains below, sequenced in a study of shared clonotypes between healthy human individuals. The protocol was immunoSEQ multiplex PCR, while the TCRdb copy is restricted to in-frame clones and leaves out a portion. Of 2 million to 2.5 million clones detected, approximately 90% appear once; the ten largest clones hold approximately 0.4%. Specimen: naive CD4+ T cells from PBMCs. Subset here: CD45RA+ positively selected. Receptors originate from a young man in good health. Some clones in this sample may be carry-over from other donors' samples.

The chain couples TRBV4-2 to TRBJ2-2; tentatively, D is TRBD1 or TRBD2 (6 bases each). The V gene's germline CDR1 is LGHNA and CDR2 YNFKEQ. The CDR3 extends over 16 amino acids. Trimming stripped 4 bases from V and 7 bases from J, with 19 bases between. CDR3 sequence: CASSPSTRKGGGELFF. As DNA, the CDR3 is TGTGCCAGCAGCCCCTCGACTCGGAAGGGGGGCGGGGAGCTGTTTTTT.

This clone was found once. This rearrangement joins TRBV6-6 to TRBJ2-5; TRBD2 matches 7 bases. Losses at the gene ends were 6 bases for V and 1 base for J; bases not matched to a gene: 2. CDR3 length: 13 amino acids. Germline lookup yields CDR1 MNHNY and CDR2 SVGAGI (reference sequence). CDR3 sequence (DNA): TGTGCCAGCAGGACTAGCAGCCAAGAGACCCAGTACTTC. Amino acids: CASRTSSQETQYF.

The gene calls are TRBV27 and TRBJ1-2; D possibly corresponds to TRBD1 (6 bases). The germline V gene has CDR1 MNHEY and CDR2 SMNVEV (reference sequence). CDR3 length: 17 amino acids. The V end lost 0 bases, the J end lost 1 base, and 15 bases lay between the germline ends. DNA of the CDR3: TGTGCCAGCAGTTTATCCCCCGGACAGTATGATAACTATGGCTACACCTTC. Translating gives CASSLSPGQYDNYGYTF.

The rearrangement joins TRBV5-1 to TRBJ2-7; D gene uncertain. CDR1 and CDR2 from the germline V gene are SGHRS and YFSETQ. V was pared by 2 bases and J by 5 bases, with 11 bases between. The CDR3 totals 13 residues. CDR3 DNA: TGCGCCAGCAGCTTTAGAGGTCCCGACGAGCAGTACTTC. Translation gives CASSFRGPDEQYF.

This clone came up a few times. Other DNA sequences in this specimen translate into the identical CDR3. This chain links TRBV9 with TRBJ1-1; D ambiguous. Germline CDR1 SGDLS, CDR2 YYNGEE. V lost 1 base, J lost 0 bases, and 4 bases lay in between. The length of the CDR3 is 13 residues. The CDR3 sequence is CASSVWVNTEAFF. For the CDR3, the DNA is TGTGCCAGCAGCGTATGGGTGAACACTGAAGCTTTCTTT.

This clone appeared a single time. The chain links TRBV7-8 to TRBJ1-3; tentative D call: TRBD1 (6 bases). Germline assignment: CDR1 SGHVS and CDR2 FQNEAQ. Trimming removed 4 bases from V and 0 bases from J, with 13 bases in between. CDR3 size: 16 residues. The CDR3 region is CASSSYRAPSGNTIYF. CDR3 in DNA: TGTGCCAGCAGCTCATACAGGGCACCCTCTGGAAACACCATATATTTT. The full variable domain, rest sourced from reference TRBV7-8 and TRBJ1-3, is GAGVSQSPRYKVAKRGQDVALRCDPISGHVSLFWYQQALGQGPEFLTYFQNEAQLDKSGLPSDRFFAERPEGSVSTLKIQRTQQEDSAVYLCASSSYRAPSGNTIYFGEGSWLTVV.

The rearrangement joins TRBV20-1 to TRBJ2-1, with D uncertain. Trimming took off 6 bases at V and 10 bases at J, with 10 bases between the two ends. The V gene's germline CDR1 is DFQATT and CDR2 SNEGSKA (reference sequence). The CDR3 contains 10 residues. The CDR3 sequence: CSAKASEQFF. CDR3 sequence (DNA): TGCAGTGCCAAGGCAAGCGAGCAGTTCTTC.

The rearrangement links TRBV5-1 to TRBJ1-5; D may be TRBD1 (5 bases). Trimming pared 3 bases from V and 5 bases from J, leaving 12 bases between. The CDR3 spans 14 residues. Germline CDR1 and CDR2: SGHRS and YFSETQ. CDR3 protein: CASSWGTVDQPQHF. The CDR3 DNA is TGCGCCAGCAGCTGGGGGACCGTCGATCAGCCCCAGCATTTT.

This sequence joins TRBV7-9 and TRBJ2-3, with 7 bases identical to TRBD1. V lost 5 bases and J lost 4; bases outside the gene matches: 12. CDR3 size: 16 residues. Germline V gene sequence: CDR1 SEHNR, CDR2 FQNEAQ (reference sequence). The chain's CDR3 is CASSPTDRAGSDTQYF. The CDR3 DNA reads TGTGCCAGCAGCCCAACCGACAGGGCTGGCTCAGATACGCAGTATTTT. Looking up the rest from reference TRBV7-9 and TRBJ2-3 gives the full variable domain: DTGVSQNPRHKITKRGQNVTFRCDPISEHNRLYWYRQTLGQGPEFLTYFQNEAQLEKSRLLSDRFSAERPKGSFSTLEIQRTEQGDSAMYLCASSPTDRAGSDTQYFGPGTRLTVL.

CDR3 bases: TGCGCCAGCAGCATTAGCGGGGAAGGGGGTACGGAGCAGTTCTTC. Translation gives CASSISGEGGTEQFF. The chain recombines TRBV5-1 with TRBJ2-1, with 8 bases aligning to TRBD2. The CDR3 runs to 15 residues. V lost 4 bases and J lost 10; bases outside the gene matches: 13. Per the germline V gene, CDR1 is SGHRS and CDR2 is YFSETQ.

In its sample, this clone was seen once. This chain links TRBV6-4 with TRBJ1-2; the match to TRBD1 covers 9 bases. Germline-derived CDR1 and CDR2 are MRHNA and SNTAGT. The CDR3 covers 15 residues. Trimming at V came to 3 bases and at J to 4 bases, leaving 6 bases not matched to a gene. This chain's CDR3 is CASSEGQGGSYGYTF. As DNA, the CDR3 is TGTGCCAGCAGTGAGGGACAGGGCGGGAGCTATGGCTACACCTTC.

The V and J genes are TRBV19 and TRBJ1-2; 10 nucleotides align to TRBD1. CDR3 length: 13 amino acids. Germline assignment: CDR1 LNHDA and CDR2 SQIVND (reference sequence). J was trimmed by 8 bases and V by 4 bases; bases with no gene match: 4. CDR3 coding DNA: TGTGCCAGTAGTAACGGACAGGGGGACGGCTACACCTTC. Translation: CASSNGQGDGYTF. Full variable domain (missing parts from reference TRBV19 and TRBJ1-2): DGGITQSPKYLFRKEGQNVTLSCEQNLNHDAMYWYRQDPGQGLRLIYYSQIVNDFQKGDIAEGYSVSREKKESFPLTVTSAQKNPTAFYLCASSNGQGDGYTFGSGTRLTVV.

The rearrangement links TRBV10-3 to TRBJ2-1; 14 bases fit TRBD2. Germline V gene sequence: CDR1 ENHRY, CDR2 SYGVKD. CDR3 length: 18 amino acids. J gave up 6 bases and V 0 bases, and 7 bases lay outside the gene matches. The CDR3 sequence is CAISESSGLAGGGNEQFF. The CDR3 DNA follows: TGTGCCATCAGTGAGTCAAGCGGACTAGCGGGAGGAGGCAATGAGCAGTTCTTC.

This clone was detected only once. This chain connects TRBV6-5 to TRBJ2-7; 7 bases map to TRBD1. The germline V gene encodes CDR1 MNHEY and CDR2 SVGAGI. V lost 5 bases, J lost 5 bases, and 0 bases stayed unmatched. The CDR3 sequence is 11 residues long. CDR3 protein: CASSDRDEQYF. The DNA of the CDR3 is TGTGCCAGCAGTGACAGGGACGAGCAGTACTTC.

The chain couples TRBV15 to TRBJ2-3; 8 bases fit TRBD2. Trimming cost V 1 base and J 4 bases; bases outside gene matches: 4. There are 15 residues in the CDR3. CDR1 LNHNV and CDR2 YYDKDF come from the germline V gene (reference sequence). CDR3 nucleotide sequence: TGTGCCACCAGCAGAGGACCGACTAGCGCAGATACGCAGTATTTT. Protein: CATSRGPTSADTQYF.

The V gene is TRBV29-1, the J gene TRBJ2-6; 8 nucleotides line up with TRBD1. J lost 0 bases, V lost 5 bases, and 15 bases had no gene match. The CDR3 has 19 residues. Per germline, CDR1 SQVTM and CDR2 ANQGSEA. CDR3: CSVFLAARTGSSGANVLTF. CDR3 coding DNA: TGCAGCGTTTTCCTAGCTGCCCGGACAGGGAGCTCTGGGGCCAACGTCCTGACTTTC.

This clone was detected only a few times. The chain carries TRBV28 and TRBJ1-1, with D possibly TRBD1 on 5 matching bases. Between the trimmed V and J ends, which lost 3 bases and 3 bases, there was a span of 14 bases. Germline V gene lookup returns CDR1 MDHEN and CDR2 SYDVKM. The CDR3 extends over 15 amino acids. CDR3 region: CASSLGYSGYTEAFF. The DNA of the CDR3 is TGTGCCAGCAGTTTGGGGTATTCAGGGTACACTGAAGCTTTCTTT.

The chain joins TRBV7-3 to TRBJ2-5, with 9 bases matching TRBD2. The CDR3 extends over 18 amino acids. The J segment lost 4 bases and the V segment lost 1 base, leaving 13 bases of the junction unmatched. From germline, CDR1 is SGHTA and CDR2 FQGTGA. The CDR3 spells CASSLRGGGRAPLETQYF. DNA of the CDR3: TGTGCCAGCAGCTTAAGAGGGGGCGGGAGGGCCCCCCTAGAGACCCAGTACTTC.